The 32 T cell receptor beta chains listed next were all sequenced from one sample in a study of T cell repertoires in cytomegalovirus infection. From the reads, TCRdb called clonotypes with MiXCR, one entry per CDR3 protein. The sample carries a few hundred thousand distinct CDR3 sequences, roughly 13% recorded once. The sequenced material came from PBMCs. The receptors were gathered from a human donor in good health (CMV status not recorded). Some clones in this sample may be carry-over from other donors' samples.

This clonotype was seen only a few times. The rearrangement links TRBV28 to TRBJ1-6, with D perhaps TRBD1 (6 bases). Trimming left V 4 bases short and J 9 bases short, with 10 bases between. The length of the CDR3 is 13 residues. The germline V gene has CDR1 MDHEN and CDR2 SYDVKM. CDR3 bases: TGTGCCAGCAGTTCACAGGGAAGTTCACCCCTCCACTTT. It translates to CASSSQGSSPLHF.

Many counts were recorded for this clonotype. This rearrangement joins TRBV7-2 to TRBJ2-1, with TRBD2 identical over 9 bases. The CDR3 spans 14 residues. V trimming: 6 bases; J trimming: 7 bases; junction bases outside the gene matches: 7. Germline CDR1 SGHTA, CDR2 FQGNSA. CDR3: CASRQREAINEQFF. For the CDR3, the DNA is TGTGCCAGCAGACAGCGGGAGGCGATTAATGAGCAGTTCTTC.

This clonotype appeared many times. The J gene is TRBJ2-3, the V gene TRBV12-3 or TRBV12-4; D call uncertain. The CDR3 is 13 amino acids. V was clipped by 5 bases and J by 9 bases, with 15 bases between them. The CDR3 region has the DNA TGTGCCAGCAGTATGTCCTCTTTTGAGACGCAGTATTTT. Protein product: CASSMSSFETQYF.

This sequence joins TRBV6-8 and TRBJ2-1; D is undetermined. The V gene lost 0 bases and the J gene lost 5 bases, with 8 bases spanning the gap. From germline, CDR1 is MNHGY and CDR2 SAAAGT. The CDR3 runs to 14 residues. The CDR3 reads CASSYSVVNNEQFF. The CDR3 region has the DNA TGTGCCAGCAGTTACTCGGTAGTTAACAATGAGCAGTTCTTC.

This clonotype appeared many times. This chain joins TRBV14 and TRBJ1-2, with D possibly TRBD1 on 5 matching bases. Trimming pared 3 bases from V and 4 bases from J, leaving 6 bases between. The CDR3 has 12 residues. The germline V gene encodes CDR1 SGHDN and CDR2 FVKESK. The chain's CDR3 is CASSQGPYGYTF. The CDR3 DNA sequence: TGTGCCAGCAGCCAGGGGCCCTATGGCTACACCTTC.

This clonotype was counted a few times. The rearrangement joins TRBV6-5 to TRBJ2-1; 12 bases align to TRBD2. V dropped 0 bases and J dropped 9; count of bases not matched to a gene: 9. The germline CDR1 and CDR2 sequences are MNHEY and SVGAGI. The CDR3 totals 17 residues. CDR3 coding DNA: TGTGCCAGCAGTTACTCGGGGCTAGCGGGGGGGTATGGTGAGCAGTTCTTC. The encoded protein is CASSYSGLAGGYGEQFF.

This clonotype came up many times. The J gene is TRBJ2-3, the V gene TRBV7-9; 7 nucleotides agree with TRBD2. Germline lookup yields CDR1 SEHNR and CDR2 FQNEAQ (reference sequence). The trim removed 8 bases at V and 0 bases at J, leaving 8 bases unmatched. The CDR3 contains 15 residues. The CDR3 DNA sequence: TGTGCCAGCGCCCTGGGGGGAGGGAGCACAGATACGCAGTATTTT. This translates into CASALGGGSTDTQYF.

Many counts were recorded for this clonotype. V is TRBV7-2 and J is TRBJ2-3; perhaps TRBD1 as D (5 bases). The germline gives CDR1 SGHTA, CDR2 FQGNSA. V lost 1 base to trimming and J lost 4 bases, with 15 bases between them. This CDR3 has 16 amino acids. CDR3 nucleotide sequence: TGTGCCAGCAGCTTAGATCCAGGGTGGGTTTCAGATACGCAGTATTTT. Amino acid sequence: CASSLDPGWVSDTQYF.

The chain combines TRBV3-1 with TRBJ2-4; perhaps TRBD1 as D (6 bases). This CDR3 is built from 15 residues. V lost 6 bases, J lost 2 bases, and 14 bases lay in between. The germline gives CDR1 LGHDT, CDR2 YNNKEL (reference sequence). The CDR3 spells CASSGQKLSKNIQYF. The CDR3 nucleotides are TGTGCCAGCAGTGGACAGAAGCTATCCAAAAACATTCAGTACTTC.

At least ten counts were recorded for this clonotype. The chain is built from TRBV28 and TRBJ2-7; TRBD1 agrees at 7 bases. CDR3 length: 14 amino acids. Germline values: CDR1 MDHEN, CDR2 SYDVKM. Trimming took 6 bases from V and 0 from J; bases not matched to a gene: 5. CDR3 amino acids: CASRSTGSSYEQYF. The CDR3 DNA follows: TGTGCCAGCAGGTCGACAGGGAGCTCCTACGAGCAGTACTTC.

This clonotype was detected only a few times. The V call is TRBV20-1, the J call TRBJ2-7, with D possibly matching TRBD2 (6 bases). The CDR3 is 14 amino acids. Germline values: CDR1 DFQATT, CDR2 SNEGSKA (reference sequence). Trimming left V 4 bases short and J 4 bases short, with 17 bases between. CDR3 nucleotides: TGCAGTGCTATTTTGGGGGGAAATCTTTACGAGCAGTACTTC. This sequence encodes CSAILGGNLYEQYF.

This clonotype occurred a few times. The chain joins TRBV7-2 to TRBJ2-5, with TRBD1 as a possible D gene (5 bases). CDR3 size: 13 residues. The ends were cut back, 5 bases at V and 5 bases at J, with 12 bases in the middle. From germline, CDR1 is SGHTA and CDR2 FQGNSA. CDR3: CASSPGRWETQYF. CDR3 in DNA: TGTGCCAGCAGCCCAGGGCGTTGGGAGACCCAGTACTTC.

This clonotype was seen repeatedly, ten times or more. The chain carries TRBV7-2 and TRBJ2-7; 8 bases fit TRBD2. Per the germline V gene, CDR1 is SGHTA and CDR2 is FQGNSA. With V trimmed by 3 bases and J by 1 base, 2 bases remained unmatched. The CDR3 is made up of 14 amino acids. The CDR3 protein is CASSLRGRSYEQYF. CDR3 nucleotide sequence: TGTGCCAGCAGCTTGCGCGGGAGGTCCTACGAGCAGTACTTC.

This clonotype showed up many times. The chain recombines TRBV4-2 with TRBJ2-3; possibly TRBD1 for D (5 bases). Germline V gene lookup returns CDR1 LGHNA and CDR2 YNFKEQ. V lost 0 bases and J lost 6, with 13 bases in between. This CDR3 has 15 residues. Here the CDR3 reads CASSQDGAGADTQYF. DNA for the CDR3: TGTGCCAGCAGCCAAGATGGGGCCGGAGCGGATACGCAGTATTTT.

In this sample, this clonotype turned up many times. This chain connects TRBV28 to TRBJ1-2; 8 bases agree with TRBD1. This CDR3 spans 17 amino acids. Germline V lookup: CDR1 MDHEN, CDR2 SYDVKM. Unmatched junction bases numbered 8, after V lost 2 bases and J lost 0 bases. This CDR3 is CASSLLGQGLANYGYTF. In nucleotides, the CDR3 is TGTGCCAGCAGTTTACTCGGACAGGGCTTGGCTAACTATGGCTACACCTTC.

This clonotype came up a few times. The gene calls are TRBV19 and TRBJ1-6, with D uncertain. CDR3 length: 11 amino acids. Between the trimmed V and J ends, which lost 3 bases and 16 bases, there was a span of 10 bases. Germline CDR1 is LNHDA and CDR2 is SQIVND (reference sequence). In DNA form, the CDR3 reads TGTGCCAGTAGTATTCCTGGACGGCTCCACTTT. The encoded protein is CASSIPGRLHF.

This clonotype was seen repeatedly, ten times or more. This rearrangement joins TRBV14 to TRBJ2-3, with D unresolved. CDR1 is SGHDN and CDR2 is FVKESK in the germline V gene. The CDR3 contains 13 residues. V was shortened by 0 bases and J by 10 bases, with 11 bases between the two germline ends. CDR3 coding DNA: TGTGCCAGCAGCCAAGATCAAATTGCGGCGCAGTATTTT. This codes for CASSQDQIAAQYF.

This clonotype was counted many times. The chain links TRBV7-8 to TRBJ2-7, with 9 bases lining up with TRBD1. This CDR3 has 18 residues. Germline trimming cut 5 bases from V and 5 bases from J; bases unmatched to any gene: 19. Germline lookup yields CDR1 SGHVS and CDR2 FQNEAQ. CDR3 bases: TGTGCCAGCAGCCGTTATACCATTCCGGGACAGGGATCCCACGAGCAGTACTTC. Protein sequence: CASSRYTIPGQGSHEQYF. Full variable domain (missing parts from reference TRBV7-8 and TRBJ2-7): GAGVSQSPRYKVAKRGQDVALRCDPISGHVSLFWYQQALGQGPEFLTYFQNEAQLDKSGLPSDRFFAERPEGSVSTLKIQRTQQEDSAVYLCASSRYTIPGQGSHEQYFGPGTRLTVT.

The rearrangement links TRBV27 to TRBJ2-1; TRBD2 matches at 9 bases. Germline V gene lookup returns CDR1 MNHEY and CDR2 SMNVEV (reference sequence). Losses at the gene ends were 7 bases for V and 7 bases for J; bases not matched to a gene: 5. The length of the CDR3 is 13 residues. The DNA of the CDR3 is TGTGCCAGCAATAGCGGGAGTAGGAATGAGCAGTTCTTC. It is translated as CASNSGSRNEQFF.

This clonotype was seen repeatedly, ten times or more. The chain combines TRBV7-2 with TRBJ2-5, with D perhaps matching TRBD2 (7 bases). V gave up 1 base and J gave up 2 bases, with 17 bases separating them. In germline, CDR1 is SGHTA, CDR2 FQGNSA. This CDR3 has 17 residues. The CDR3 coding sequence is TGTGCCAGCAGCTTAGGAGCCCGGGGGGCGGATCAAGAGACCCAGTACTTC. It encodes CASSLGARGADQETQYF.

This clonotype has just a few counts. A junction boundary mismatches the germline segment, possibly from a read error. The gene calls are TRBV5-6 and TRBJ2-1; D call uncertain. This CDR3 contains 14 residues. The germline V gene encodes CDR1 SGHDT and CDR2 YYEEEE. For the CDR3, the DNA is TGTGCCAGCAGGGGGTCCCCCGCCTACGATGAGCAGTTCTTC. Translating gives CASRGSPAYDEQFF.

This clonotype was seen repeatedly, ten times or more. The chain combines TRBV19 with TRBJ2-7, with D perhaps matching TRBD2 (6 bases). The V end was cut by 1 base, the J end by 3 bases, with 10 bases between. Per germline, CDR1 LNHDA and CDR2 SQIVND (reference sequence). The CDR3 contains 14 residues. Here the CDR3 reads CASSIGPSVYEQYF. The CDR3 DNA follows: TGTGCCAGTAGTATAGGGCCTAGCGTCTACGAGCAGTACTTC.

There are many counts of this clonotype. The V call is TRBV7-9, the J call TRBJ1-1; no reliable D call. This CDR3 contains 16 residues. V was cut by 0 bases and J by 1 base, with 12 bases left in between. The germline V gene encodes CDR1 SEHNR and CDR2 FQNEAQ (reference sequence). CDR3 residues: CASSLASVPRNTEAFF. CDR3 bases: TGTGCCAGCAGCTTAGCATCGGTCCCGAGGAACACTGAAGCTTTCTTT.

This clonotype has a count of ten or more. This sequence joins TRBV6-2 or TRBV6-3 and TRBJ2-7; 9 bases match TRBD2. This CDR3 region has 16 residues. Germline CDR1 reads MNHEY; CDR2 reads SVGEGT. The J segment lost 6 bases and the V segment lost 2 bases, leaving 11 bases of the junction unmatched. The CDR3 coding sequence is TGTGCCAGCAGTTACGGGCGTCTAGCGGGAACGTCCGAGCAGTACTTC. Translating gives CASSYGRLAGTSEQYF.

This clonotype was recorded many times. This rearrangement joins TRBV11-3 to TRBJ1-4; D might be TRBD1 (5 bases). The germline V gene encodes CDR1 SGHNT and CDR2 YENEEA. CDR3 length: 15 amino acids. V was trimmed by 5 bases and J by 0 bases, leaving 10 bases between them. The CDR3 sequence is CASSRQGATNEKLFF. In nucleotides, the CDR3 is TGTGCCAGCAGCCGTCAGGGTGCAACTAATGAAAAACTGTTTTTT.

The V call is TRBV7-2, the J call TRBJ1-5; D remains ambiguous. CDR1 SGHTA and CDR2 FQGNSA come from the germline V gene. Deletions cut 6 bases from V and 3 bases from J, with 6 bases between. CDR3 length: 12 residues. CDR3 sequence: CASSSHNQPQHF. The CDR3 DNA follows: TGTGCCAGCAGTTCGCACAATCAGCCCCAGCATTTT.

This clonotype was detected many times. The chain carries TRBV2 and TRBJ2-5, with 10 nucleotides matching TRBD1. Trimming removed 6 bases from V and 5 bases from J; junction bases left unmatched: 12. The CDR3 runs 16 residues. CDR1 SNHLY and CDR2 FYNNEI come from the germline V gene. In DNA, the CDR3 is TGTGCCAGCAGGCCACCGTGGGACAGGGGAGTGGAGACCCAGTACTTC. Translating it yields CASRPPWDRGVETQYF.

The CDR3 spells CASSSGLTSYEQYF. As DNA, the CDR3 is TGCGCCAGCAGCTCGGGACTGACCTCCTACGAGCAGTACTTC. The chain carries TRBV5-1 and TRBJ2-7; the D gene is possibly TRBD2 (6 bases). The CDR3 runs 14 residues. Germline V gene lookup returns CDR1 SGHRS and CDR2 YFSETQ. The V gene lost 3 bases and the J gene lost 0 bases, with 10 bases spanning the gap.

This clonotype showed up many times. The chain employs TRBV10-3 and TRBJ2-1, with a tentative D call TRBD2 (5 bases). Germline-derived CDR1 and CDR2 are ENHRY and SYGVKD. Trimming cost V 0 bases and J 6 bases, with 12 bases left between them. CDR3 size: 15 residues. The CDR3, as DNA: TGTGCCATCAGTGAGTCGATCGGGGTGCCCAATGAGCAGTTCTTC. As protein: CAISESIGVPNEQFF.

Details on this clonotype: No conserved phenylalanine or tryptophan is present at the end of the CDR3, so a read error is the likely explanation. This chain uses TRBV7-2 with TRBJ1-1; D is ambiguous. Germline lookup yields CDR1 SGHTA and CDR2 FQGNSA. The CDR3 has 13 residues. V was clipped by 3 bases and J by 1 base, with 6 bases between them. This CDR3 is CASSLRQNTEAFV. As DNA, the CDR3 is TGTGCCAGCAGCTTGCGACAGAACACTGAAGCTTTCGTT.

This clonotype has ten or more counts. This rearrangement joins TRBV5-6 to TRBJ1-2; 8 positions match TRBD1. J lost 8 bases, V lost 3 bases, and 9 bases had no gene match. This CDR3 is built from 14 residues. CDR1 and CDR2 from the germline V gene are SGHDT and YYEEEE. The CDR3 DNA is TGTGCCAGCAGCTCCCGGACAGGGCCTCGGGGCTACACCTTC. Translation gives CASSSRTGPRGYTF.

This clonotype was counted between two and nine times. V usage is TRBV4-3 and J usage is TRBJ2-7; no definite D call. Per the germline V gene, CDR1 is LGHNA and CDR2 is YSLEER. V was pared by 4 bases and J by 2 bases, with 9 bases between. CDR3 length: 13 residues. The CDR3 coding sequence is TGCGCCAGCAGCCCCGGCCCTGCCTACGAGCAGTACTTC. This encodes CASSPGPAYEQYF.